The present T cell receptor (beta chain) was sequenced within a study of radiotherapy plus CTLA-4 blockade in lung cancer. Points from the study as a whole: Tumor-derived TCR clones expanded in blood after radiotherapy plus ipilimumab.

Repertoires were generated with immunoSEQ multiplex PCR, while TCRdb's copy carries only in-frame clones and drops some. The sample has some 66,000 clones; around 81% are singletons. This clone was detected a few times. As yet, its antigen is unknown. The CDR3 covers 13 residues. Germline V gene lookup returns CDR1 MNHEY and CDR2 SVGAGI. Trimming cost V 0 bases and J 11 bases, with 13 bases left between them. This clonotype originated in a human donor with non-small cell lung cancer who had a partial response to radiotherapy plus ipilimumab. Sequencing used peripheral blood, obtained from a patient treated with radiotherapy plus ipilimumab. This chain uses TRBV6-5 with TRBJ1-1; D remains ambiguous. For the CDR3, the DNA is TGTGCCAGCAGTTACTCGTACGGACGAGGGGCTTTCTTT. It is translated as CASSYSYGRGAFF.